Shown below are 12 T cell receptor beta chains from a single sample sequenced in a study of OX40 agonist ivuxolimab in advanced cancers. The table came from immunoSEQ multiplex PCR; TCRdb's copy has only in-frame clones and leaves some out. In the table there are about 83,000 clones, roughly 88% of which are singletons. This specimen was CD4+ or CD8+ T cells sorted from blood, taken in a trial of the OX40 agonist ivuxolimab. These receptors were collected from an adult with an advanced solid tumor such as melanoma, head and neck, liver or kidney cancer.

The chain carries TRBV5-1 and TRBJ2-7; TRBD1 matches at 10 bases. This CDR3 comprises 15 residues. V gave up 4 bases and J gave up 1 base; unmatched junction bases: 5. Germline V lookup: CDR1 SGHRS, CDR2 YFSETQ. The CDR3 region has the DNA TGCGCCAGCAGCCGCGGGACAGGGGAATCCTACGAGCAGTACTTC. It is translated as CASSRGTGESYEQYF.

The rearrangement uses TRBV30 and TRBJ2-7, with D perhaps matching TRBD2 (5 bases). With 2 bases removed from V and 1 base from J, the gap between germline ends came to 9 bases. The CDR3 totals 13 residues. Germline values: CDR1 GTSNPN, CDR2 SVGIG (reference sequence). The CDR3 here is CAWSPRRSYEQYF. In nucleotides, the CDR3 is TGTGCCTGGAGTCCGAGGAGGTCCTACGAGCAGTACTTC.

V usage is TRBV9 and J usage is TRBJ1-2; TRBD1 might be the D (5 bases). The ends were cut back, 0 bases at V and 8 bases at J, with 17 bases in the middle. CDR3 size: 15 residues. Per the germline V gene, CDR1 is SGDLS and CDR2 is YYNGEE. For the CDR3, the DNA is TGTGCCAGCAGCGTAGATCCCCAGGGCAGTATGGGCTACACCTTC. Protein: CASSVDPQGSMGYTF.

This chain uses TRBV7-6 with TRBJ2-5; 9 bases line up with TRBD1. The CDR3 runs 16 residues. Germline CDR1 and CDR2: SGHVS and FNYEAQ. After removal of 1 base from V and 4 bases from J, the junction contained 7 bases not matched to a gene. Here the CDR3 DNA reads TGTGCCAGCAGCTTAGTAGTGACAGGGGGTTTAGAGACCCAGTACTTC. Its protein product is CASSLVVTGGLETQYF. The full variable domain, completed using reference TRBV7-6 and TRBJ2-5, is GAGVSQSPRYKVTKRGQDVALRCDPISGHVSLYWYRQALGQGPEFLTYFNYEAQQDKSGLPNDRFSAERPEGSISTLTIQRTEQRDSAMYRCASSLVVTGGLETQYFGPGTRLLVL.

V is TRBV6-5 and J is TRBJ1-1, with D possibly matching TRBD1 (6 bases). The germline V gene encodes CDR1 MNHEY and CDR2 SVGAGI. V lost 4 bases and J lost 1, with 16 bases in between. This CDR3 is 16 amino acids long. In DNA, the CDR3 is TGTGCCAGCAGTTCTTACTTGGACAGATCGAACACTGAAGCTTTCTTT. This sequence encodes CASSSYLDRSNTEAFF.

The rearrangement links TRBV19 to TRBJ1-6, with TRBD1 matching over 8 bases. The germline CDR1 and CDR2 sequences are LNHDA and SQIVND (reference sequence). The J segment lost 6 bases and the V segment lost 5 bases, leaving 6 bases of the junction unmatched. The CDR3 contains 15 residues. The CDR3 coding sequence is TGTGCCAGTAGTGAAAGGACAGGGCCTAATTCACCCCTCCACTTT. This encodes CASSERTGPNSPLHF.

The V gene is TRBV6-5, the J gene TRBJ1-2; 7 nucleotides align to TRBD1. Germline V lookup: CDR1 MNHEY, CDR2 SVGAGI. The junction had 10 bases not matched to a gene; V was cut back by 4 bases and J by 5 bases. This CDR3 is 15 amino acids long. The CDR3 coding sequence is TGTGCCAGCAGTTCGGGACAGCCGGCGGATTATGGCTACACCTTC. Translating gives CASSSGQPADYGYTF.

The chain combines TRBV30 with TRBJ2-7; D possibly corresponds to TRBD2 (6 bases). Germline CDR1 reads GTSNPN; CDR2 reads SVGIG (reference sequence). The ends were cut back, 2 bases at V and 2 bases at J, with 10 bases in the middle. This CDR3 spans 13 amino acids. The CDR3 reads CAWSRGVPYEQYF. The CDR3 DNA reads TGTGCCTGGAGTCGCGGGGTTCCCTACGAGCAGTACTTC.

The J gene is TRBJ2-3, the V gene TRBV11-2; 7 bases fit TRBD1. This CDR3 has 14 amino acids. The V and J ends lost 6 bases and 1 base, in that order; junction bases with no gene match: 4. The V gene's germline CDR1 is SGHAT and CDR2 FQNNGV. CDR3 DNA sequence: TGTGCCAGCAGACCGGGACAGCGCACAGATACGCAGTATTTT. Amino acids: CASRPGQRTDTQYF.

The chain has TRBV6-5 and TRBJ1-2; 7 positions agree with TRBD1. The germline CDR1 and CDR2 sequences are MNHEY and SVGAGI. This CDR3 has 13 residues. With V trimmed by 5 bases and J by 5 bases, 5 bases remained unmatched. CDR3 DNA sequence: TGTGCCAGCAGTCGTACAGGGGAATATGGCTACACCTTC. It is translated as CASSRTGEYGYTF.

This rearrangement joins TRBV6-6 to TRBJ2-7; TRBD2 agrees at 8 bases. Germline V gene lookup returns CDR1 MNHNY and CDR2 SVGAGI (reference sequence). Trimming removed 6 bases from V and 3 bases from J; junction bases left unmatched: 4. This CDR3 is 13 amino acids long. In DNA form, the CDR3 reads TGTGCCAGCAGATCGGGGGGGCACTACGAGCAGTACTTC. It yields the protein CASRSGGHYEQYF.

In its sample, this clone was seen once. The same CDR3 also results from other DNA sequences found in this sample. V usage is TRBV2 and J usage is TRBJ2-1; D call uncertain. V was cut by 4 bases and J by 2 bases, with 0 bases left in between. The V gene's germline CDR1 is SNHLY and CDR2 FYNNEI. The CDR3 is made up of 11 amino acids. The CDR3 spells CASSAYNEQFF. As DNA, the CDR3 is TGTGCCAGCAGTGCCTACAATGAGCAGTTCTTC.